This entry features one T cell receptor (beta chain) sequence. Nominally healthy donors provided the samples, though records likely missed some immune exposures. These data belong to a study of cytomegalovirus exposure and HLA in healthy donors. Background on the study: Falling in the Caucasian-associated ancestry cluster were about four fifths of a few hundred genotyped donors.

The PCR had 60 Vbeta and 13 Jbeta primers. The assay was immunoSEQ multiplex PCR, and TCRdb's table has in-frame clones only and misses some. The table lists around 150,000 clones, over 80% of them singletons. The source of this sequence is a man aged 40-49 years in good health and CMV-seronegative. The sequenced material came from PBMCs.

Here the CDR3 reads CASSSEGQPQHF. CDR3 DNA: TGTGCCAGCAGTTCCGAGGGTCAGCCCCAGCATTTT. The chain employs TRBV27 and TRBJ1-5; D remains unclear. This CDR3 spans 12 amino acids. V gave up 4 bases and J gave up 6 bases, with 7 bases separating them. CDR1 MNHEY and CDR2 SMNVEV come from the germline V gene (reference sequence).